This TCR beta chain was obtained from a study of CD8 T cells in ankylosing spondylitis. The study's findings and limits: It appeared that ankylosing spondylitis blood was characterized by a TCR beta motif of about eight highly homologous variants.

Comments on this clonotype: The antigen remains undetermined.

TCRdb re-derived calls from the 5' RACE reads in MiXCR, one entry per CDR3 protein. Of around 480,000 distinct CDR3 sequences detected, 17% appear once; the ten largest clones hold approximately 0.93%. Germline loops: CDR1 SGHRS, CDR2 YFSETQ. This CDR3 contains 13 residues. V was clipped by 4 bases and J by 4 bases, with 11 bases between them. This sequence joins TRBV5-1 and TRBJ1-1; D gene uncertain. Input material: blood, either unsorted or a sorted T cell fraction (not recorded which). The receptor was derived from a male donor with ankylosing spondylitis. The chain's CDR3 is CASSPDVLTEAFF. The CDR3, as DNA: TGCGCCAGCAGCCCCGACGTCCTCACTGAAGCTTTCTTT.